A selection of T cell receptor beta chains follows, all from one sample in a study of siplizumab effects on memory and regulatory T cells. Assay used: immunoSEQ multiplex PCR; TCRdb lists only in-frame clones, some missing. Of 85,000 or so clones detected, 85% to 95% appear once; the ten largest clones hold around 18%. The sequenced material came from CD8+ T cells sorted from blood. The receptors stem from a human donor in good health. Each CDR3 is given with its conserved first and last residue. D genes are given only for firm matches. Clone size appears in some rows only: once, few, many, or a class for an expanded clone.

len	v_gene	d_gene	abundance	j_gene	CDR3aa	CDR3nt
19	TRBV4-1	TRBD1	NA	TRBJ2-5	CASSPKGGQGAWVQETQYF	TGCGCCAGCAGCCCCAAAGGGGGACAGGGGGCGTGGGTCCAAGAGACCCAGTACTTC
14	TRBV30	TRBD1	NA	TRBJ2-7	CAWSGGQGPDGQYF	TGTGCCTGGAGCGGGGGACAGGGCCCTGACGGGCAGTACTTC
18	TRBV14	TRBD1	once	TRBJ2-5	CASSQGNFRTGGHETQYF	TGTGCCAGCAGCCAAGGAAACTTCAGGACAGGGGGCCATGAGACCCAGTACTTC
16	TRBV9	TRBD1	NA	TRBJ1-4	CASSVGAGGMDEKLFF	TGTGCCAGCAGCGTAGGGGCAGGGGGCATGGATGAAAAACTGTTTTTT
17	TRBV7-8	TRBD2	NA	TRBJ2-2	CASSLDWGLVNTGELFF	TGTGCCAGCAGCTTAGATTGGGGACTAGTGAACACCGGGGAGCTGTTTTTT
16	TRBV19	TRBD1	NA	TRBJ2-1	CASSIDQGAAYNEQFF	TGTGCCAGTAGTATAGATCAGGGGGCGGCCTACAATGAGCAGTTCTTC
15	TRBV27	TRBD2	once	TRBJ2-3	CASRLGTSGTDTQYF	TGTGCCAGCAGATTAGGGACTAGCGGCACAGATACGCAGTATTTT
12	TRBV6-4	NA	NA	TRBJ2-1	CASSQGGNEQFF	TGTGCCAGCAGCCAGGGGGGCAATGAGCAGTTCTTC
17	TRBV19	TRBD1	NA	TRBJ1-5	CASRVEDRGRWNQPQHF	TGTGCCAGTAGAGTCGAGGACAGGGGGCGTTGGAATCAGCCCCAGCATTTT
17	TRBV5-4	TRBD2	NA	TRBJ2-1	CASSLAGVGGPGNEQFF	TGTGCCAGCAGCTTGGCCGGAGTGGGAGGGCCGGGGAATGAGCAGTTCTTC
16	TRBV30	NA	NA	TRBJ1-1	CAWIPRKGSLNTEAFF	TGTGCCTGGATTCCAAGGAAGGGATCGTTAAACACTGAAGCTTTCTTT
18	TRBV4-2	TRBD2	NA	TRBJ2-1	CASSQERITSGRALEQFF	TGTGCCAGCAGCCAAGAAAGAATTACTAGCGGGAGGGCCCTTGAGCAGTTCTTC